This T cell receptor (beta chain) was found in a study of breast tumors, draining lymph nodes, adjacent tissues. This clonotype was observed many times. What it binds is unknown. The lymph nodes were axillary draining lymph nodes from breast cancer patients. Study-wide results and caveats: Tumor repertoires ranked between lymph nodes and nontumor tissue in diversity, with V and J gene preferences.

TCRdb redid the calling of the multiplex PCR reads with MiXCR, one entry per CDR3 protein. The sample lists approximately 170,000 distinct CDR3 sequences; roughly 30% were seen once. Sequencing was carried out using axillary lymph node tissue. This TCR was recovered from a female donor with breast cancer. Some clones in this sample may be carry-over from other donors' samples.

The CDR3: CASSSQTGGANEQFF. The CDR3 region has the DNA TGTGCCAGCAGCTCACAAACTGGAGGTGCCAATGAGCAGTTCTTC. V is TRBV3-1 and J is TRBJ2-1, with D possibly matching TRBD2 (5 bases). This CDR3 is 15 amino acids long. The germline V gene encodes CDR1 LGHDT and CDR2 YNNKEL (reference sequence). Trimming removed 5 bases from V and 6 bases from J, with 17 bases in between.